In this sample, the clone carrying this TCR beta chain turned up many times. What it recognizes is unknown. Unique molecular identifier tags were affixed to discrete cDNA molecules. From the 5' RACE reads, TCRdb called clonotypes with MiXCR, one entry per CDR3 protein. The data hold over 55,000 distinct CDR3 sequences, with approximately 12% observed a single time. The sample originates from a study of early T cells in non-severe SARS-CoV-2 infection. Across the study: The authors sequenced bulk RNA from unsorted whole blood, leaving chains unpaired.

The CDR3 runs to 16 residues. Germline assignment: CDR1 MNHEY and CDR2 SVGAGI. Germline trimming cut 2 bases from V and 2 bases from J; bases unmatched to any gene: 6. Study-wide results and limits: Anti-spike CD8 responses were favored by VDJdb matching, which missed private and CD4 specificities.

Sequenced material: whole blood. The V gene is TRBV6-5, the J gene TRBJ1-3, with 7 positions matching TRBD1. This clonotype was obtained from an adult who was a healthcare worker with PCR-confirmed SARS-CoV-2 infection or an uninfected control (not recorded which). The CDR3 loop is CASSYGAGGPGNTIYF. As DNA, the CDR3 is TGTGCCAGCAGTTACGGCGCAGGGGGACCTGGAAACACCATATATTTT.